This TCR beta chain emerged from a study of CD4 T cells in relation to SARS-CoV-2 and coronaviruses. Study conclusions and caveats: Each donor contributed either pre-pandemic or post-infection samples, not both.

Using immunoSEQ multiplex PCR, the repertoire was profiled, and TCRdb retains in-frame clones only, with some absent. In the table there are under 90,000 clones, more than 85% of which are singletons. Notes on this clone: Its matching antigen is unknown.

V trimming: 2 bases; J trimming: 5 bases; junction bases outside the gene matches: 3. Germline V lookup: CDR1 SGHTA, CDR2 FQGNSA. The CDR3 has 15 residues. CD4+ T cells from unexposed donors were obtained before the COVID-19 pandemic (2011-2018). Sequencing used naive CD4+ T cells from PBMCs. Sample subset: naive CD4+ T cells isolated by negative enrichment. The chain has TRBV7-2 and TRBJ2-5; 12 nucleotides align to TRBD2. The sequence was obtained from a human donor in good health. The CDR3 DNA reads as TGTGCCAGCAGCTTAACTAGCGGGGGGTGGGAGACCCAGTACTTC. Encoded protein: CASSLTSGGWETQYF.